The 30 T cell receptor beta chains in this list originate from one sample, sequenced in a study of shared clonotypes between healthy human individuals (dated by TCRdb to 2018 to 2021). The receptor library was made with the immunoSEQ multiplex PCR assay. TCRdb provides this immuneACCESS table in a form limited to in-frame rearrangements. Some clones are lacking; in checked studies, under half of them reflect an unresolved V gene, and why the rest are absent is not known. This sample holds 2 million to 2.5 million clones; approximately 96% were observed only once. The ten largest clones add up to approximately 0.13% of the sample. The sequenced sample was naive CD4+ T cells sorted from blood. The label giving this sample's cell subset or site can be read as: CD45RA+ positively selected. Every receptor here comes from a man younger than 30 in good health.

The chain joins TRBV7-9 to TRBJ2-3, with D possibly called TRBD1 or TRBD2 (7 bases each). The CDR3 covers 18 residues. Trimming took 1 base from V and 5 from J, leaving 22 bases between them. Germline CDR1 SEHNR, CDR2 FQNEAQ (reference sequence). CDR3 in DNA: TGTGCCAGCAGCTTAGTAGGCCAGGGAGGGGGCCTTGGAGATACGCAGTATTTT. It specifies CASSLVGQGGGLGDTQYF. The full variable domain, in which reference TRBV7-9 and TRBJ2-3 provide the parts outside the CDR3, is DTGVSQNPRHKITKRGQNVTFRCDPISEHNRLYWYRQTLGQGPEFLTYFQNEAQLEKSRLLSDRFSAERPKGSFSTLEIQRTEQGDSAMYLCASSLVGQGGGLGDTQYFGPGTRLTVL.

The gene calls are TRBV6-1 and TRBJ2-6; TRBD1 matches at 7 bases. The V segment lost 1 base and the J segment 0 bases; nucleotides outside the gene matches: 9. Germline CDR1 reads MNHNS; CDR2 reads SASEGT. There are 19 residues in the CDR3. The CDR3 is CASSEGSRGWFSGANVLTF. The CDR3 nucleotides are TGTGCCAGCAGTGAAGGGAGCAGGGGGTGGTTCTCTGGGGCCAACGTCCTGACTTTC.

This chain uses TRBV28 with TRBJ2-5, with 9 bases identical to TRBD2. The length of the CDR3 is 14 residues. Germline V lookup: CDR1 MDHEN, CDR2 SYDVKM. V was clipped by 7 bases and J by 4 bases; unmatched bases: 7. CDR3 in DNA: TGTGCCAGCAAGGGTAGCGGGGGAGGAGAGACCCAGTACTTC. Its translation is CASKGSGGGETQYF.

The V call is TRBV7-9, the J call TRBJ2-7, with D possibly being TRBD1 (5 bases). Germline assignment: CDR1 SEHNR and CDR2 FQNEAQ (reference sequence). CDR3 length: 15 residues. Trimming took 4 bases from V and 0 from J, leaving 13 bases between them. The CDR3 loop reads CASSSDSTISYEQYF. The CDR3 DNA reads as TGTGCCAGCAGCTCCGACAGTACAATCTCCTACGAGCAGTACTTC.

Remarks on this clone: Within the sample, other DNA sequences also encode this same CDR3. The CDR3 spells CASSLGGSNNEQFF. CDR3 coding DNA: TGTGCCAGCAGCCTAGGGGGGAGTAACAATGAGCAGTTCTTC. The chain employs TRBV7-2 and TRBJ2-1; the D gene could be TRBD1 or TRBD2 (6 bases each). The CDR3 covers 14 residues. The V end was cut by 5 bases, the J end by 5 bases, with 13 bases between. Germline V gives CDR1 SGHTA, CDR2 FQGNSA.

This chain connects TRBV5-1 to TRBJ2-3; 14 positions agree with TRBD2. The V gene's germline CDR1 is SGHRS and CDR2 YFSETQ. Trimming at V came to 4 bases and at J to 6 bases, leaving 7 bases not matched to a gene. The CDR3 covers 16 residues. The CDR3 nucleotides read TGCGCCAGCAGCACTGGGACTAGCGGGGGTGGGGATACGCAGTATTTT. Translating it yields CASSTGTSGGGDTQYF.

As for this clone: The same CDR3 also results from other DNA sequences found in this sample. This chain connects TRBV5-1 to TRBJ2-1; D gene uncertain. Trimming pared 0 bases from V and 0 bases from J, leaving 7 bases between. Germline V CDR1 and CDR2: SGHRS, YFSETQ. The CDR3 spans 15 residues. CDR3 DNA: TGCGCCAGCAGCTTGGCAGTGGGCTCCTACAATGAGCAGTTCTTC. This sequence encodes CASSLAVGSYNEQFF.

The chain combines TRBV27 with TRBJ2-2, with 8 bases aligning to TRBD1. The CDR3 consists of 16 residues. After removal of 2 bases from V and 5 bases from J, the junction contained 7 bases not matched to a gene. The germline CDR1 and CDR2 sequences are MNHEY and SMNVEV (reference sequence). CDR3 in DNA: TGTGCCAGCAGTTTAAGGGAGAGGACAGGGACCGGGGAGCTGTTTTTT. Its translation: CASSLRERTGTGELFF.

The sample holds a few counts of this clone. The J gene is TRBJ1-2, the V gene TRBV2; a possible D gene is TRBD1 (6 bases). CDR1 SNHLY and CDR2 FYNNEI come from the germline V gene. V was shortened by 7 bases and J by 2 bases, with 11 bases between the two germline ends. The CDR3 consists of 13 residues. The DNA for the CDR3 is TGTGCCAGCAAGGACAGCACCAACTATGGCTACACCTTC. Translated: CASKDSTNYGYTF. Combining the CDR3 with reference TRBV2 and TRBJ1-2 gives the whole variable domain EPEVTQTPSHQVTQMGQEVILRCVPISNHLYFYWYRQILGQKVEFLVSFYNNEISEKSEIFDDQFSVERPDGSNFTLKIRSTKLEDSAMYFCASKDSTNYGYTFGSGTRLTVV.

The V and J genes are TRBV9 and TRBJ2-7; 7 positions match TRBD1. Germline V gene data show CDR1 as SGDLS and CDR2 as YYNGEE. The CDR3 is 15 amino acids. J gave up 2 bases and V 0 bases, and 5 bases lay outside the gene matches. The CDR3 DNA follows: TGTGCCAGCAGCGTAGAGGTAGGGGGCCCCTACGAGCAGTACTTC. It codes for CASSVEVGGPYEQYF.

The gene calls are TRBV5-1 and TRBJ2-5; TRBD2 is a possible D gene (5 bases). The V end lost 3 bases, the J end lost 4 bases, and 10 bases lay between the germline ends. The length of the CDR3 is 13 residues. Germline-derived CDR1 and CDR2 are SGHRS and YFSETQ. This CDR3 is CASSSLGGETQYF. CDR3 coding DNA: TGCGCCAGCAGCTCTTTAGGAGGAGAGACCCAGTACTTC. The full variable domain, its missing parts supplied by reference TRBV5-1 and TRBJ2-5, is KAGVTQTPRYLIKTRGQQVTLSCSPISGHRSVSWYQQTPGQGLQFLFEYFSETQRNKGNFPGRFSGRQFSNSRSEMNVSTLELGDSALYLCASSSLGGETQYFGPGTRLLVL.

The chain uses TRBV5-4 and TRBJ1-6; D remains unclear. Germline CDR1 and CDR2: SGHNT and YYREEE (reference sequence). V lost 4 bases and J lost 0, with 11 bases in between. The CDR3 runs 16 residues. The CDR3 bases are TGTGCCAGCAGCCAGGCCCTGAGCTCCTATAATTCACCCCTCCACTTT. Its translation: CASSQALSSYNSPLHF.

The chain combines TRBV11-2 with TRBJ1-4; D may be TRBD1 (5 bases). V was clipped by 1 base and J by 8 bases, with 17 bases between them. The CDR3 spans 16 residues. Germline V CDR1 and CDR2: SGHAT, FQNNGV. DNA of the CDR3: TGTGCCAGCAGCTTAGGGATATGGGTAGGGACCGAAAAACTGTTTTTT. Residues: CASSLGIWVGTEKLFF.

The chain combines TRBV21-1 with TRBJ2-1; the DNA was not used to check the table's D call, TRBD2. TRBV21-1 is described as a pseudogene. The CDR3 runs to 13 residues. The CDR3 nucleotides are TGTGTCAGCAGCAGAGGGTCCTACAATGAGCAGTTCTTC. It yields the protein CVSSRGSYNEQFF.

The chain employs TRBV4-3 and TRBJ2-2, with D unresolved. The germline V and J ends were trimmed by 4 bases and 4 bases, with 10 bases remaining between them. CDR1 is LGHNA and CDR2 is YSLEER in the germline V gene. This CDR3 is built from 14 residues. The DNA of the CDR3 is TGCGCCAGCAGCCTCATAATCTTCACCGGGGAGCTGTTTTTT. Translating it yields CASSLIIFTGELFF.

J is TRBJ2-1 and V is TRBV19, with 7 bases fitting TRBD2. The CDR3 loop spans 14 amino acids. Germline assignment: CDR1 LNHDA and CDR2 SQIVND (reference sequence). V trimming: 6 bases; J trimming: 8 bases; junction bases outside the gene matches: 10. The DNA for the CDR3 is TGTGCCAGTAGAGTGCGGGAGAAGAGTCATGAGCAGTTCTTC. This encodes CASRVREKSHEQFF.

In regard to this clone: Other DNA sequences within the sample encode an identical CDR3. The chain couples TRBV10-3 to TRBJ1-5; D not certain. CDR3 size: 12 residues. CDR1 is ENHRY and CDR2 is SYGVKD in the germline V gene. The V gene lost 3 bases and the J gene lost 4 bases, with 4 bases spanning the gap. The DNA for the CDR3 is TGTGCCATCAGTGACAGTAATCAGCCCCAGCATTTT. This encodes CAISDSNQPQHF.

CDR3 region: CASSLQGWPGNTIYF. The CDR3 DNA reads as TGTGCCAGTAGTTTACAGGGATGGCCTGGAAACACCATATATTTT. This sequence joins TRBV19 and TRBJ1-3, with D possibly TRBD1 on 6 matching bases. Germline lookup yields CDR1 LNHDA and CDR2 SQIVND (reference sequence). The CDR3 contains 15 residues. Trimming left V 5 bases short and J 2 bases short, with 13 bases between.

The J gene is TRBJ1-5, the V gene TRBV19; 7 nucleotides match TRBD1. The CDR3 contains 17 residues. V lost 2 bases to trimming and J lost 6 bases; unmatched junction nucleotides: 13. Per germline, CDR1 LNHDA and CDR2 SQIVND (reference sequence). CDR3 nucleotide sequence: TGTGCCAGTAGTATACTCGGACGGAGACAGGGAAGTCAGCCCCAGCATTTT. Translating it yields CASSILGRRQGSQPQHF.

Of note for this clone: The same CDR3 also results from other DNA sequences found in this sample. This chain joins TRBV6-5 and TRBJ2-7, with D possibly TRBD1 on 5 matching bases. Germline-derived CDR1 and CDR2 are MNHEY and SVGAGI. The CDR3 is 13 amino acids. Trimming left V 5 bases short and J 2 bases short, with 10 bases between. The CDR3 coding sequence is TGTGCCAGCAGTCAAGACAGTCCCTACGAGCAGTACTTC. Translation gives CASSQDSPYEQYF.

Comments on this clone: Other DNA sequences in the same sample also yield this CDR3. The chain combines TRBV18 with TRBJ1-4; D is unresolved. Trimming stripped 2 bases from V and 6 bases from J, with 7 bases between. This CDR3 has 13 amino acids. Germline V CDR1 and CDR2: KGHSH, LQKENI. Here the CDR3 DNA reads TGTGCCAGCTCACCAGGACTGGATGAAAAACTGTTTTTT. This sequence encodes CASSPGLDEKLFF.

This sequence joins TRBV19 and TRBJ1-5; 10 bases agree with TRBD1. The V gene end was trimmed by 3 bases and the J gene end by 4 bases; junction bases not matched to a gene: 3. This CDR3 is 15 amino acids long. Germline lookup yields CDR1 LNHDA and CDR2 SQIVND (reference sequence). CDR3 loop: CASSIQDRGNQPQHF. The CDR3 DNA reads as TGTGCCAGTAGTATCCAGGACAGGGGGAATCAGCCCCAGCATTTT.

The rearrangement uses TRBV5-1 and TRBJ2-3, with 9 nucleotides matching TRBD2. Germline V lookup: CDR1 SGHRS, CDR2 YFSETQ. This CDR3 region has 16 residues. V was clipped by 4 bases and J by 6 bases; unmatched bases: 12. The chain's CDR3 is CASSALPAGGPDTQYF. The CDR3 coding sequence is TGCGCCAGCAGCGCCTTGCCAGCGGGAGGACCTGATACGCAGTATTTT.

The chain uses TRBV11-2 and TRBJ2-2; weak D call: TRBD2 (5 bases). Germline V gene lookup returns CDR1 SGHAT and CDR2 FQNNGV. V was cut by 4 bases and J by 0 bases, with 12 bases left in between. The CDR3 is 16 residues long. The CDR3: CASSSILGPNTGELFF. CDR3 bases: TGTGCCAGCAGCTCAATACTAGGGCCGAACACCGGGGAGCTGTTTTTT.

A remark on this clone: Other DNA sequences in the sample encode the same CDR3. The CDR3 is CASRGQGGTGELFF. In nucleotides, the CDR3 is TGTGCCAGTAGGGGACAGGGTGGCACCGGGGAGCTGTTTTTT. This sequence joins TRBV19 and TRBJ2-2; 9 bases map to TRBD1. Trimming cost V 6 bases and J 4 bases; bases outside gene matches: 3. CDR3 length: 14 amino acids. The V gene's germline CDR1 is LNHDA and CDR2 SQIVND (reference sequence).

The chain has TRBV10-3 and TRBJ2-7; D is undetermined. Germline V lookup: CDR1 ENHRY, CDR2 SYGVKD. The CDR3 spans 17 residues. V was cut by 5 bases and J by 3 bases, with 23 bases left in between. The CDR3 nucleotides read TGTGCCATCAGTAAACAAGTACTATCCCCACCCGACTACGAGCAGTACTTC. Translated, it gives CAISKQVLSPPDYEQYF.

The chain uses TRBV9 and TRBJ1-1; D is undetermined. Germline-derived CDR1 and CDR2 are SGDLS and YYNGEE. The CDR3 covers 17 residues. V lost 1 base and J 1 base, leaving 17 bases between the germline ends. This CDR3 is CASSVTGEGNGNTEAFF. CDR3 nucleotide sequence: TGTGCCAGCAGCGTAACCGGGGAGGGCAATGGGAACACTGAAGCTTTCTTT.

The chain combines TRBV2 with TRBJ1-3; TRBD1 aligns across 7 bases. V trimming: 3 bases; J trimming: 3 bases; junction bases outside the gene matches: 8. This CDR3 has 16 residues. CDR1 and CDR2 (germline): SNHLY, FYNNEI. CDR3 sequence reads: CASSEQDRVNGNTIYF. The CDR3 DNA reads TGTGCCAGCAGTGAGCAAGACAGGGTAAATGGAAACACCATATATTTT. The entire variable domain, with the rest obtained from reference TRBV2 and TRBJ1-3, is as follows: EPEVTQTPSHQVTQMGQEVILRCVPISNHLYFYWYRQILGQKVEFLVSFYNNEISEKSEIFDDQFSVERPDGSNFTLKIRSTKLEDSAMYFCASSEQDRVNGNTIYFGEGSWLTVV.

The V gene is TRBV4-1, the J gene TRBJ2-3; 9 nucleotides agree with TRBD2. The CDR3 is made up of 17 amino acids. The V and J ends lost 2 bases and 2 bases, in that order; junction bases with no gene match: 8. CDR1 and CDR2 (germline): MGHRA, YSYEKL. DNA for the CDR3: TGCGCCAGCAGCCAACTGAGCGGGAGGATCCCCACAGATACGCAGTATTTT. Translation gives CASSQLSGRIPTDTQYF.

The chain links TRBV5-4 to TRBJ1-3, with D possibly being TRBD1 (6 bases). Germline CDR1 SGHNT, CDR2 YYREEE (reference sequence). CDR3 size: 15 residues. Deletions cut 0 bases from V and 1 base from J, with 8 bases between. CDR3 region: CASSLEQGSGNTIYF. The CDR3, as DNA: TGTGCCAGCAGCTTGGAACAGGGATCTGGAAACACCATATATTTT. The whole variable domain, filled in from reference TRBV5-4 and TRBJ1-3, reads ETGVTQSPTHLIKTRGQQVTLRCSSQSGHNTVSWYQQALGQGPQFIFQYYREEENGRGNFPPRFSGLQFPNYSSELNVNALELDDSALYLCASSLEQGSGNTIYFGEGSWLTVV.